Each of the 12 T cell receptor beta chains below was sequenced from the same sample in a study of CD8 T cells in Susac syndrome. Random hexamers were used to reverse transcribe 0.5 to 1 ug of RNA. A single record per CDR3 protein comes from TCRdb applying MiXCR to the immunoSEQ multiplex PCR reads. The table records a few hundred thousand distinct CDR3 sequences, roughly 96% of them present only once. Sequencing input: CD4+ T cells from PBMCs. These receptors originate from a human donor with multiple sclerosis.

This chain joins TRBV2 and TRBJ1-2; tentative D call: TRBD1 (5 bases). The ends were cut back, 7 bases at V and 0 bases at J, with 12 bases in the middle. CDR3 size: 14 residues. CDR1 and CDR2 (germline): SNHLY, FYNNEI. CDR3 in amino acids: CASIGTLPNYGYTF. In DNA form, the CDR3 reads TGTGCCAGCATTGGGACCTTGCCTAACTATGGCTACACCTTC.

This chain joins TRBV5-4 and TRBJ1-2; TRBD1 is a possible D gene (5 bases). Germline lookup yields CDR1 SGHNT and CDR2 YYREEE (reference sequence). V was clipped by 0 bases and J by 3 bases, with 12 bases between them. The CDR3 sequence is 15 residues long. CDR3 bases: TGTGCCAGCAGCTTGGAAGGCAGGGCGGACTATGGCTACACCTTC. Residues: CASSLEGRADYGYTF.

This chain connects TRBV3-1 to TRBJ1-5, with a tentative D call TRBD1 (5 bases). The germline V gene has CDR1 LGHDT and CDR2 YNNKEL (reference sequence). There are 14 residues in the CDR3. The ends were cut back, 8 bases at V and 2 bases at J, with 13 bases in the middle. CDR3 sequence reads: CASSRQGGNQPQHF. The CDR3, as DNA: TGTGCCAGCTCCCGGCAGGGTGGCAATCAGCCCCAGCATTTT.

J is TRBJ2-3 and V is TRBV20-1, with TRBD2 matching over 9 bases. The CDR3 sequence is 15 residues long. Germline assignment: CDR1 DFQATT and CDR2 SNEGSKA (reference sequence). Trimming cost V 0 bases and J 7 bases; bases outside gene matches: 8. The CDR3 here is CSARDVNGLANTQYF. DNA for the CDR3: TGCAGTGCTAGAGATGTTAACGGACTAGCGAATACGCAGTATTTT.

The chain couples TRBV29-1 to TRBJ1-5; D not resolved. The CDR3 runs to 14 residues. The germline CDR1 and CDR2 sequences are SQVTM and ANQGSEA. V was cut by 4 bases and J by 0 bases, with 10 bases left in between. The CDR3 loop is CSVAVTNSNQPQHF. DNA for the CDR3: TGCAGCGTTGCCGTCACTAATAGCAATCAGCCCCAGCATTTT.

This rearrangement joins TRBV3-1 to TRBJ2-3; D gene ambiguous. CDR1 and CDR2 (germline): LGHDT, YNNKEL (reference sequence). V shed 0 bases and J shed 0 bases, with 7 bases lying between them. The CDR3 is made up of 15 amino acids. DNA of the CDR3: TGTGCCAGCAGCCAAGACAGAGGCAGCACAGATACGCAGTATTTT. Translating it yields CASSQDRGSTDTQYF.

The chain has TRBV3-1 and TRBJ1-1; TRBD1 is a possible D gene (6 bases). Germline V gene sequence: CDR1 LGHDT, CDR2 YNNKEL (reference sequence). The CDR3 is 15 residues long. V was cut by 3 bases and J by 1 base, with 12 bases left in between. CDR3 in amino acids: CASSQSGQPNTEAFF. As DNA, the CDR3 is TGTGCCAGCAGCCAGAGTGGACAGCCGAACACTGAAGCTTTCTTT.

This chain joins TRBV20-1 and TRBJ2-3; possible D gene TRBD2, 6 bases. From germline, CDR1 is DFQATT and CDR2 SNEGSKA (reference sequence). This CDR3 has 12 amino acids. The CDR3 sequence: CSSGRPPDTQYF. As DNA, the CDR3 is TGCAGCAGCGGGCGACCCCCAGATACGCAGTATTTT.

The CDR3 DNA reads TGTGCCAGCAGCTTAAGGGCCCTGGGGGCGCGGGGCTACACCTTC. Its protein is CASSLRALGARGYTF. The chain employs TRBV7-6 and TRBJ1-2; the D gene is possibly TRBD1 (6 bases). The CDR3 is 15 amino acids. Germline V CDR1 and CDR2: SGHVS, FNYEAQ. V was shortened by 2 bases and J by 8 bases, with 18 bases between the two germline ends.

This chain links TRBV30 with TRBJ2-5, with TRBD1 matching over 10 bases. This CDR3 is built from 15 residues. J was trimmed by 2 bases and V by 2 bases; bases with no gene match: 5. Germline assignment: CDR1 GTSNPN and CDR2 SVGIG (reference sequence). CDR3 in amino acids: CAWSFGTGAQETQYF. The CDR3 region has the DNA TGTGCCTGGAGTTTTGGGACAGGGGCACAAGAGACCCAGTACTTC.

The CDR3 sequence: CASTGTPSYGYTF. The CDR3 DNA follows: TGTGCCAGTACCGGGACTCCCTCCTATGGCTACACCTTC. The chain recombines TRBV27 with TRBJ1-2, with a weak D call TRBD1 (5 bases). Germline-derived CDR1 and CDR2 are MNHEY and SMNVEV (reference sequence). CDR3 length equals 13 residues. V lost 9 bases and J 4 bases, leaving 15 bases between the germline ends.

This chain connects TRBV2 to TRBJ2-7, with D perhaps matching TRBD2 (5 bases). There are 14 residues in the CDR3. Germline lookup yields CDR1 SNHLY and CDR2 FYNNEI. The V and J ends lost 4 bases and 3 bases respectively, with 13 bases between them. This CDR3 reads CASSGRNGDYEQYF. CDR3 sequence (DNA): TGTGCCAGCAGTGGCAGGAACGGGGACTACGAGCAGTACTTC.